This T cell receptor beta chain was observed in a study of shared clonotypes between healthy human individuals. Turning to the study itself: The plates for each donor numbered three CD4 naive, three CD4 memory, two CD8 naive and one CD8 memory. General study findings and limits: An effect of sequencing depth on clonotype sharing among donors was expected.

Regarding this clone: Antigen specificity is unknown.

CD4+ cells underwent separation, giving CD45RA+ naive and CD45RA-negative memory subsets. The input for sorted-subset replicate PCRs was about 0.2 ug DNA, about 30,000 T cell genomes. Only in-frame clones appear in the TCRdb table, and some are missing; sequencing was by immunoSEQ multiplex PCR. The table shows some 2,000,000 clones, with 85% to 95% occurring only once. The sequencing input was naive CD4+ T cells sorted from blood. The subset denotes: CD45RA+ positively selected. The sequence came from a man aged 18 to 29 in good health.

The CDR3 nucleotides read TGTGCCAGCAGCTCGGAAAAAGCTCGGACAGTCTATGGCTACACCTTC. Its protein is CASSSEKARTVYGYTF. The genes are TRBV7-8 and TRBJ1-2; tentatively, D is TRBD1 (6 bases). Germline V gene data show CDR1 as SGHVS and CDR2 as FQNEAQ. V lost 4 bases to trimming and J lost 4 bases, with 19 bases between them. The CDR3 length is 16 residues. Based on the CDR3 plus reference TRBV7-8 and TRBJ1-2, the full variable domain is GAGVSQSPRYKVAKRGQDVALRCDPISGHVSLFWYQQALGQGPEFLTYFQNEAQLDKSGLPSDRFFAERPEGSVSTLKIQRTQQEDSAVYLCASSSEKARTVYGYTFGSGTRLTVV.